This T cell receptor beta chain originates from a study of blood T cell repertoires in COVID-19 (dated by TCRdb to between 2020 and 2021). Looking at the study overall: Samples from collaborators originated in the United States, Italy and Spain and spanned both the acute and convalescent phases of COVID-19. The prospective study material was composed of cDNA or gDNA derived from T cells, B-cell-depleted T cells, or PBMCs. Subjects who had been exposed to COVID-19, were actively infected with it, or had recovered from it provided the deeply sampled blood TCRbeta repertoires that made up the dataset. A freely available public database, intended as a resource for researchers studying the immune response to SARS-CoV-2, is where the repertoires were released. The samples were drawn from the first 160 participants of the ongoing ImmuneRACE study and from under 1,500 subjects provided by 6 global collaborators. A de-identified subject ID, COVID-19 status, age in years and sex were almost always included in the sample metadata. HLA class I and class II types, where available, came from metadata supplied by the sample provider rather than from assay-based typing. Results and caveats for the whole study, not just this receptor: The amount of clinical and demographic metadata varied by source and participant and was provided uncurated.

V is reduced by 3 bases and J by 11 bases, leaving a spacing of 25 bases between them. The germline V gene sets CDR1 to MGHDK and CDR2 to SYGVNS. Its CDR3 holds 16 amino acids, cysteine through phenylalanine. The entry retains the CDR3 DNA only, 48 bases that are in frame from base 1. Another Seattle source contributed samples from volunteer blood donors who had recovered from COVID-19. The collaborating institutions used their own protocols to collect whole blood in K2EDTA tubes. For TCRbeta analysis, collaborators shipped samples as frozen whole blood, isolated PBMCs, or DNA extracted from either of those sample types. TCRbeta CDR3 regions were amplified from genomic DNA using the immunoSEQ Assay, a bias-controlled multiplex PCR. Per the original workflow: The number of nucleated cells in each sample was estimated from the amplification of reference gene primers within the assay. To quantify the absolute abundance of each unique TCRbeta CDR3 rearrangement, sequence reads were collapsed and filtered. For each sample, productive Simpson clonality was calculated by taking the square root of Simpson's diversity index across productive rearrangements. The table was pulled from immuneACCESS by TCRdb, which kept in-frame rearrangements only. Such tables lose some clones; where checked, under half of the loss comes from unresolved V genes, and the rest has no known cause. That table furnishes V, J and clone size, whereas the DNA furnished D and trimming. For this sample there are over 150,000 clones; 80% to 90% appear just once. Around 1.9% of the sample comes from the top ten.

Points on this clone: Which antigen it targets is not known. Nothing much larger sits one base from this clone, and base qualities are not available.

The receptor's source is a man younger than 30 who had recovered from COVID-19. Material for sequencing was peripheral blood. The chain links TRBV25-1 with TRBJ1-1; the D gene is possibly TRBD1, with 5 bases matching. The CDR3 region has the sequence CASSDSYGTGLGGAFF. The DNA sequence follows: TGTGCCAGCAGTGATTCTTACGGAACAGGATTGGGTGGGGCTTTCTTT. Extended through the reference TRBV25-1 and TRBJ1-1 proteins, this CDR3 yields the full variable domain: EADIYQTPRYLVIGTGKKITLECSQTMGHDKMYWYQQDPGMELHLIHYSYGVNSTEKGDLSSESTVSRIRTEHFPLTLESARPSHTSQYLCASSDSYGTGLGGAFFGQGTRLTVV.